The 29 T cell receptor beta chains given below trace back to one sample, sequenced in a study of shared T cell receptors in the human thymus. This table comes from immunoSEQ multiplex PCR, and its TCRdb copy is limited to in-frame clones, with some not included. The repertoire holds just under 550,000 clones, with 78% as singletons. This sample also appeared in a second study, on human thymus T cells.

The material sequenced was thymocytes. Source of these receptors: a boy younger than two with a congenital heart defect.

A single count supports this clone. CDR3 protein: CATSRDRWQGLSYEQYF. The DNA for the CDR3 is TGTGCCACCAGCAGAGATAGGTGGCAGGGCCTCTCCTACGAGCAGTACTTC. The chain is built from TRBV15 and TRBJ2-7; D is perhaps TRBD1 (5 bases). From germline, CDR1 is LNHNV and CDR2 YYDKDF (reference sequence). The CDR3 spans 17 residues. Trimming left V 0 bases short and J 0 bases short, with 15 bases between. The variable domain in full, completed from reference TRBV15 and TRBJ2-7, reads DAMVIQNPRYQVTQFGKPVTLSCSQTLNHNVMYWYQQKSSQAPKLLFHYYDKDFNNEADTPDNFQSRRPNTSFCFLDIRSPGLGDTAMYLCATSRDRWQGLSYEQYFGPGTRLTVT.

This chain connects TRBV2 to TRBJ1-1; D possibly corresponds to TRBD1 (6 bases). Germline V gene data show CDR1 as SNHLY and CDR2 as FYNNEI. Trimming stripped 8 bases from V and 10 bases from J, with 8 bases between. The CDR3 loop spans 9 amino acids. In DNA, the CDR3 is TGTGCCAGCCCACAGGGAGCTTTCTTT. Translating it yields CASPQGAFF.

V gene TRBV7-2 combines with J gene TRBJ2-3; 8 bases match TRBD2. The CDR3 extends over 16 amino acids. Germline loops: CDR1 SGHTA, CDR2 FQGNSA. With V trimmed by 5 bases and J by 5 bases, 12 bases remained unmatched. This CDR3 is CASSLLREGQGDTQYF. The CDR3 nucleotides read TGTGCCAGCAGCCTTCTCCGGGAGGGCCAAGGAGATACGCAGTATTTT.

The chain uses TRBV4-1 and TRBJ2-1; 9 bases align to TRBD2. The V gene's germline CDR1 is MGHRA and CDR2 YSYEKL. The junction had 7 bases not matched to a gene; V was cut back by 6 bases and J by 4 bases. CDR3 length: 15 amino acids. DNA of the CDR3: TGCGCCAGCAGGGAGGCGGGAGGGGGGTACAATGAGCAGTTCTTC. Its protein is CASREAGGGYNEQFF.

V and J are TRBV5-6 and TRBJ1-2, with D possibly matching TRBD1 (6 bases). V dropped 1 base and J dropped 4 bases, with 14 bases sitting between them. Germline V gene sequence: CDR1 SGHDT, CDR2 YYEEEE. This CDR3 is built from 15 residues. CDR3 in DNA: TGTGCCAGCAGCTTGCCTTGGGGGGGCGGCTATGGCTACACCTTC. Its translation is CASSLPWGGGYGYTF.

The chain recombines TRBV5-6 with TRBJ2-7, with 13 bases fitting TRBD2. The CDR3 extends over 16 amino acids. Germline-derived CDR1 and CDR2 are SGHDT and YYEEEE. V trimming: 4 bases; J trimming: 3 bases; junction bases outside the gene matches: 7. CDR3 region: CASSTELAGGGYEQYF. In DNA form, the CDR3 reads TGTGCCAGCAGCACCGAACTAGCGGGAGGGGGCTACGAGCAGTACTTC. Variable domain in full (rest from reference TRBV5-6 and TRBJ2-7): DAGVTQSPTHLIKTRGQQVTLRCSPKSGHDTVSWYQQALGQGPQFIFQYYEEEERQRGNFPDRFSGHQFPNYSSELNVNALLLGDSALYLCASSTELAGGGYEQYFGPGTRLTVT.

The count of this clone is one. The CDR3 sequence: CAISLRLAGGTYEQYF. CDR3 bases: TGTGCCATCAGCCTGAGACTAGCGGGAGGAACCTACGAGCAGTACTTC. The chain joins TRBV10-3 to TRBJ2-7, with TRBD2 matching 13 bases. Trimming removed 6 bases from V and 2 bases from J; junction bases left unmatched: 7. CDR1 is ENHRY and CDR2 is SYGVKD in the germline V gene. The CDR3 length is 16 residues.

CDR3 in DNA: TGCGCCAGCAGCTTGTCCCCGTTAGCGGGAGGAGGAGATACGCAGTATTTT. Encoded protein: CASSLSPLAGGGDTQYF. The rearrangement joins TRBV5-1 to TRBJ2-3; the match to TRBD2 covers 10 bases. Germline-derived CDR1 and CDR2 are SGHRS and YFSETQ. Losses at the gene ends were 1 base for V and 5 bases for J; bases not matched to a gene: 10. This CDR3 is built from 17 residues. Complete variable domain (other parts from reference TRBV5-1 and TRBJ2-3): KAGVTQTPRYLIKTRGQQVTLSCSPISGHRSVSWYQQTPGQGLQFLFEYFSETQRNKGNFPGRFSGRQFSNSRSEMNVSTLELGDSALYLCASSLSPLAGGGDTQYFGPGTRLTVL.

This clone occurred a few times. V and J are TRBV4-2 and TRBJ2-5, with TRBD2 matching over 13 bases. Germline V gives CDR1 LGHNA, CDR2 YNFKEQ. The CDR3 length is 16 residues. V trimming: 3 bases; J trimming: 2 bases; junction bases outside the gene matches: 3. DNA of the CDR3: TGTGCCAGCAGCCACCGACTAGCGGGAGGACAAGAGACCCAGTACTTC. Its protein is CASSHRLAGGQETQYF.

The chain is built from TRBV14 and TRBJ2-1; D is perhaps TRBD1 (5 bases). The V gene lost 0 bases and the J gene lost 4 bases, with 13 bases spanning the gap. The germline V gene has CDR1 SGHDN and CDR2 FVKESK. There are 16 residues in the CDR3. Here the CDR3 reads CASSQDPDSSYNEQFF. CDR3 coding DNA: TGTGCCAGCAGCCAAGACCCCGACAGTTCTTACAATGAGCAGTTCTTC.

The V gene is TRBV30, the J gene TRBJ1-5; D is ambiguous. CDR1 and CDR2 from the germline V gene are GTSNPN and SVGIG (reference sequence). V lost 2 bases to trimming and J lost 3 bases, with 14 bases between them. This CDR3 contains 15 residues. CDR3 nucleotide sequence: TGTGCCTGGAGTTTGAAAGGGAGGTTCAATCAGCCCCAGCATTTT. This translates into CAWSLKGRFNQPQHF.

Note on this clone: The DNA is omitted, as the CDR3 cannot be located on it reliably, and the CDR3 follows TCRdb's listing. The CDR3 loop reads CASSFGPGQISYNEQFF. The chain joins TRBV5-4 to TRBJ2-1; the table gives TRBD1 as D, unverified against the DNA. CDR1 is SGHNT and CDR2 is YYREEE in the germline V gene (reference sequence). The CDR3 numbers 17 amino acids, ends counted.

This rearrangement joins TRBV5-1 to TRBJ2-6; possible D gene TRBD2, 6 bases. The CDR3 extends over 16 amino acids. CDR1 and CDR2 from the germline V gene are SGHRS and YFSETQ. The V and J ends lost 0 bases and 2 bases respectively, with 9 bases between them. The CDR3 sequence is CASSLASGAGANVLTF. For the CDR3, the DNA is TGCGCCAGCAGCTTGGCGTCGGGGGCTGGGGCCAACGTCCTGACTTTC.

The J gene is TRBJ2-5, the V gene TRBV29-1; no reliable D call. This CDR3 is 12 amino acids long. Per the germline V gene, CDR1 is SQVTM and CDR2 is ANQGSEA. V shed 2 bases and J shed 5 bases, with 9 bases lying between them. CDR3 nucleotides: TGCAGCGTTGAACAGCCCAGGGAGACCCAGTACTTC. It is translated as CSVEQPRETQYF.

The chain has TRBV5-6 and TRBJ2-7; 7 nucleotides match TRBD1. Germline V CDR1 and CDR2: SGHDT, YYEEEE. V was clipped by 0 bases and J by 7 bases; unmatched bases: 4. The CDR3 runs 13 residues. The DNA for the CDR3 is TGTGCCAGCAGCTTGGTTTGGGGACAGGAGCAGTACTTC. This codes for CASSLVWGQEQYF. The full variable domain, with the rest looked up from reference TRBV5-6 and TRBJ2-7, is DAGVTQSPTHLIKTRGQQVTLRCSPKSGHDTVSWYQQALGQGPQFIFQYYEEEERQRGNFPDRFSGHQFPNYSSELNVNALLLGDSALYLCASSLVWGQEQYFGPGTRLTVT.

This chain joins TRBV2 and TRBJ2-2, with 9 bases fitting TRBD2. Per the germline V gene, CDR1 is SNHLY and CDR2 is FYNNEI. J gave up 9 bases and V 7 bases, and 9 bases lay outside the gene matches. CDR3 size: 14 residues. CDR3 DNA: TGTGCCAGCACCGGGACTAGCATTTTCCGGGAGCTGTTTTTT. Translating it yields CASTGTSIFRELFF.

CDR3 DNA sequence: TGTGCCAGCAGTGACAGGGGAAGAGCTTTCTTT. This encodes CASSDRGRAFF. This sequence joins TRBV6-4 and TRBJ1-1; a possible D gene is TRBD1 (5 bases). Germline-derived CDR1 and CDR2 are MRHNA and SNTAGT. V was shortened by 2 bases and J by 10 bases, with 8 bases between the two germline ends. This CDR3 contains 11 residues.

V gene TRBV5-4 combines with J gene TRBJ2-3; 10 positions agree with TRBD1. V lost 3 bases to trimming and J lost 1 base; unmatched junction nucleotides: 14. CDR3 size: 19 residues. The germline V gene has CDR1 SGHNT and CDR2 YYREEE (reference sequence). CDR3 bases: TGTGCCAGCAGCTGCCGGGACAGGGGCCTGGGGCCTGGCACAGATACGCAGTATTTT. Amino acid sequence: CASSCRDRGLGPGTDTQYF. The full variable domain, rest sourced from reference TRBV5-4 and TRBJ2-3, is ETGVTQSPTHLIKTRGQQVTLRCSSQSGHNTVSWYQQALGQGPQFIFQYYREEENGRGNFPPRFSGLQFPNYSSELNVNALELDDSALYLCASSCRDRGLGPGTDTQYFGPGTRLTVL.

V usage is TRBV5-1 and J usage is TRBJ2-7; tentatively, D is TRBD2 (5 bases). The CDR3 runs 15 residues. V was pared by 1 base and J by 3 bases, with 14 bases between. Germline CDR1 is SGHRS and CDR2 is YFSETQ. The CDR3 DNA sequence: TGCGCCAGCAGCTTGAACGCGGGTCCGAACTACGAGCAGTACTTC. This translates into CASSLNAGPNYEQYF.

The V and J genes are TRBV5-6 and TRBJ2-1, with D possibly matching TRBD2 (6 bases). V gave up 4 bases and J gave up 3 bases, with 17 bases separating them. Germline CDR1 is SGHDT and CDR2 is YYEEEE. The CDR3 spans 16 residues. In DNA, the CDR3 is TGTGCCAGCAGCCGGGGAGCGGGTCGGAACTACAATGAGCAGTTCTTC. It yields the protein CASSRGAGRNYNEQFF.

The chain carries TRBV18 and TRBJ2-7; D remains unclear. CDR3 length equals 17 residues. CDR1 KGHSH and CDR2 LQKENI come from the germline V gene. V lost 2 bases, J lost 1 base, and 18 bases lay in between. The CDR3 is CASSPLPFRAISYEQYF. CDR3 in DNA: TGTGCCAGCTCACCATTACCCTTTCGAGCCATTTCCTACGAGCAGTACTTC.

This clone was found once. As DNA, the CDR3 is TGTGCCAGCAGAAACTCCGGGACAGGCAACAATGAGCAGTTCTTC. This codes for CASRNSGTGNNEQFF. The chain couples TRBV27 to TRBJ2-1, with 8 nucleotides matching TRBD1. The V segment lost 6 bases and the J segment 5 bases; nucleotides outside the gene matches: 9. The CDR3 runs to 15 residues. Looked up from germline, CDR1 is MNHEY and CDR2 is SMNVEV (reference sequence).

The chain combines TRBV29-1 with TRBJ1-1, with D possibly matching TRBD1 (5 bases). The CDR3 covers 13 residues. Per germline, CDR1 SQVTM and CDR2 ANQGSEA. Deletions cut 7 bases from V and 2 bases from J, with 14 bases between. The CDR3: CSGGDGANTEAFF. In DNA, the CDR3 is TGCAGCGGGGGGGACGGGGCCAACACTGAAGCTTTCTTT. The full variable domain, completed using reference TRBV29-1 and TRBJ1-1, is SAVISQKPSRDICQRGTSLTIQCQVDSQVTMMFWYRQQPGQSLTLIATANQGSEATYESGFVIDKFPISRPNLTFSTLTVSNMSPEDSSIYLCSGGDGANTEAFFGQGTRLTVV.

The rearrangement uses TRBV10-2 and TRBJ2-5; D gene unclear. Germline loops: CDR1 WSHSY, CDR2 SAAADI. The CDR3 is made up of 13 amino acids. The germline V and J ends were trimmed by 2 bases and 4 bases, with 8 bases remaining between them. CDR3 protein: CASSEEERETQYF. Here the CDR3 DNA reads TGCGCCAGCAGTGAGGAGGAGAGAGAGACCCAGTACTTC.

The J gene is TRBJ2-1, the V gene TRBV5-5; 12 bases fit TRBD1. CDR1 is SGHKS, CDR2 YYEKEE, per germline (reference sequence). The CDR3 runs 16 residues. V trimming: 3 bases; J trimming: 8 bases; junction bases outside the gene matches: 9. The CDR3 DNA reads TGTGCCAGCAGCTCTCGACAGGGACAGGGGGCGGATGAGCAGTTCTTC. It yields the protein CASSSRQGQGADEQFF.

Turning to this clone: Different DNA sequences within this sample yield the same CDR3. The rearrangement uses TRBV6-1 and TRBJ1-1; TRBD1 agrees at 7 bases. Trimming took 4 bases from V and 2 from J; bases not matched to a gene: 1. Germline values: CDR1 MNHNS, CDR2 SASEGT. The CDR3 spans 13 residues. CDR3 residues: CASSGQGNTEAFF. Here the CDR3 DNA reads TGTGCCAGCAGTGGACAGGGAAACACTGAAGCTTTCTTT.

The chain combines TRBV4-2 with TRBJ2-3; D is unclear. CDR3 length: 13 residues. The V end was cut by 1 base, the J end by 3 bases, with 5 bases between. The germline V gene has CDR1 LGHNA and CDR2 YNFKEQ. The CDR3 coding sequence is TGTGCCAGCAGCCAAGGAGAGACAGATACGCAGTATTTT. The encoded protein is CASSQGETDTQYF.

This chain joins TRBV7-9 and TRBJ2-1; possible D gene TRBD2, 7 bases. CDR1 SEHNR and CDR2 FQNEAQ come from the germline V gene (reference sequence). The CDR3 is 14 amino acids. Trimming shortened V by 1 base and J by 8 bases, and 12 bases separated the two germline ends. The CDR3 nucleotides are TGTGCCAGCAGCTTAGGGGAGGGGGAGGATGAGCAGTTCTTC. Protein: CASSLGEGEDEQFF.

J is TRBJ2-2 and V is TRBV19; 9 bases line up with TRBD2. With V trimmed by 2 bases and J by 2 bases, 9 bases remained unmatched. CDR1 is LNHDA and CDR2 is SQIVND in the germline V gene (reference sequence). The length of the CDR3 is 18 residues. CDR3 loop: CASSIRASGNPNTGELFF. In nucleotides, the CDR3 is TGTGCCAGTAGTATAAGGGCTAGCGGGAACCCCAACACCGGGGAGCTGTTTTTT.